These 20 T cell receptor beta chains originate from one sample sequenced in a study of blood T cell repertoires in COVID-19 (dated by TCRdb to 2020 to 2022). Libraries were made using the immunoSEQ multiplex PCR assay. The source is immuneACCESS, and TCRdb retained only in-frame sequences with V and J called. Part of the clones is not carried over; for the studies checked, unresolved V genes explain less than half of this, and the remainder is unexplained. The sample table lists 150,000 to 200,000 clones, approximately 91% of them with a count of one. Together, the top ten hold 0.77% of the sample. The sample consisted of PBMCs or T cells enriched from blood (not recorded which). Source of these receptors: a woman younger than 35 who had recovered from COVID-19.

This rearrangement joins TRBV6-1 to TRBJ2-7, with 9 bases fitting TRBD1. The CDR3 extends over 15 amino acids. V lost 3 bases and J lost 1; bases outside the gene matches: 4. Germline V gene lookup returns CDR1 MNHNS and CDR2 SASEGT. This CDR3 reads CASSEIGQGSYEQYF. The CDR3 DNA reads as TGTGCCAGCAGTGAGATTGGACAGGGGTCCTACGAGCAGTACTTC.

V gene TRBV28 combines with J gene TRBJ2-7; D gene unclear. CDR3 length equals 11 residues. CDR1 and CDR2 from the germline V gene are MDHEN and SYDVKM. Between the trimmed V and J ends, which lost 5 bases and 4 bases, there was a span of 6 bases. CDR3 region: CASSKRYEQYF. CDR3 DNA sequence: TGTGCCAGCAGTAAACGGTACGAGCAGTACTTC.

Points on this clone: The same CDR3 can be traced to other DNA sequences in this sample. This sequence joins TRBV18 and TRBJ1-5; 7 nucleotides agree with TRBD1. This CDR3 comprises 14 residues. J was trimmed by 2 bases and V by 6 bases; bases with no gene match: 4. Germline assignment: CDR1 KGHSH and CDR2 LQKENI. The DNA of the CDR3 is TGTGCCAGCTCCCCAGGACAGGGCAATCAGCCCCAGCATTTT. Protein sequence: CASSPGQGNQPQHF.

The chain combines TRBV3-1 (or the pseudogene TRBV3-2) with TRBJ1-1; a possible D gene is TRBD1 (6 bases). The germline V gene has CDR1 LGHDT and CDR2 YNNKEL (reference sequence). The CDR3 covers 14 residues. V lost 3 bases to trimming and J lost 4 bases, with 12 bases between them. CDR3 bases: TGTGCCAGCAGCCACTTACAGGGAGCCACTGAAGCTTTCTTT. Translating gives CASSHLQGATEAFF.

The J gene is TRBJ1-2, the V gene TRBV28, with TRBD1 matching over 10 bases. The CDR3 is made up of 14 amino acids. The germline gives CDR1 MDHEN, CDR2 SYDVKM. V dropped 9 bases and J dropped 2; count of bases not matched to a gene: 6. The CDR3 is CASGPDRGNYGYTF. CDR3 nucleotide sequence: TGTGCCAGTGGCCCGGACAGGGGGAACTATGGCTACACCTTC.

The gene calls are TRBV10-3 and TRBJ2-3; D remains unclear. CDR1 ENHRY and CDR2 SYGVKD come from the germline V gene. V shed 0 bases and J shed 5 bases, with 9 bases lying between them. The CDR3 is 14 residues long. The DNA of the CDR3 is TGTGCCATCAGTGAGTCTGTCCCTTTAGATACGCAGTATTTT. It encodes CAISESVPLDTQYF.

The chain links TRBV25-1 to TRBJ2-3; D is perhaps TRBD1 (5 bases). The CDR3 loop spans 16 amino acids. V dropped 1 base and J dropped 1 base, with 12 bases sitting between them. From germline, CDR1 is MGHDK and CDR2 SYGVNS. The CDR3 loop reads CASSELVGVGTDTQYF. DNA of the CDR3: TGTGCCAGCAGTGAATTAGTAGGGGTCGGCACAGATACGCAGTATTTT.

The chain uses TRBV5-1 and TRBJ2-2, with 7 bases identical to TRBD2. V was clipped by 4 bases and J by 3 bases; unmatched bases: 6. Germline CDR1 is SGHRS and CDR2 is YFSETQ. The CDR3 covers 15 residues. Here the CDR3 reads CASSAGRTYTGELFF. The CDR3 nucleotides are TGCGCCAGCAGCGCCGGGAGGACCTACACCGGGGAGCTGTTTTTT.

V usage is TRBV6-2 or TRBV6-3 and J usage is TRBJ2-2, with 8 bases that match TRBD2. Germline CDR1 reads MNHEY; CDR2 reads SVGEGT. This CDR3 spans 15 amino acids. V dropped 6 bases and J dropped 6; count of bases not matched to a gene: 9. The CDR3 DNA reads TGTGCCAGCAGCCGTAGCGGGAAAGGAGCCGGGGAGCTGTTTTTT. Amino acid sequence: CASSRSGKGAGELFF.

The CDR3 sequence: CATSDYRTSGSWTGELFF. CDR3 sequence (DNA): TGTGCCACCAGTGACTATAGGACTAGCGGGAGCTGGACCGGGGAGCTGTTTTTT. V gene TRBV24-1 combines with J gene TRBJ2-2; 13 positions match TRBD2. Germline lookup yields CDR1 KGHDR and CDR2 SFDVKD. The J segment lost 5 bases and the V segment lost 4 bases, leaving 9 bases of the junction unmatched. This CDR3 is built from 18 residues.

The rearrangement uses TRBV7-8 and TRBJ1-1, with D unresolved. The V gene lost 5 bases and the J gene lost 8 bases, with 9 bases spanning the gap. The CDR3 contains 11 residues. Germline CDR1 and CDR2: SGHVS and FQNEAQ. The CDR3 is CASSPREEAFF. In DNA, the CDR3 is TGTGCCAGCAGCCCTCGTGAGGAAGCTTTCTTT.

This clone turned up a few times. This chain uses TRBV14 with TRBJ2-1, with 11 bases matching TRBD2. V gave up 4 bases and J gave up 2 bases; unmatched junction bases: 4. CDR1 is SGHDN, CDR2 FVKESK, per germline. The CDR3 has 16 amino acids. CDR3 DNA: TGTGCCAGCAGCCGTCGACTAGCGGGGACCTACAATGAGCAGTTCTTC. Protein product: CASSRRLAGTYNEQFF. The variable domain in full, completed from reference TRBV14 and TRBJ2-1, reads EAGVTQFPSHSVIEKGQTVTLRCDPISGHDNLYWYRRVMGKEIKFLLHFVKESKQDESGMPNNRFLAERTGGTYSTLKVQPAELEDSGVYFCASSRRLAGTYNEQFFGPGTRLTVL.

The chain links TRBV2 to TRBJ1-5; 8 bases are a match to TRBD1. The CDR3 length is 14 residues. V lost 6 bases, J lost 5 bases, and 6 bases stayed unmatched. In germline, CDR1 is SNHLY, CDR2 FYNNEI. CDR3: CASRDRDGYQPQHF. Here the CDR3 DNA reads TGTGCCAGCAGGGACAGGGACGGTTATCAGCCCCAGCATTTT.

The J gene is TRBJ2-7, the V gene TRBV10-3; a possible D gene is TRBD2 (5 bases). V dropped 7 bases and J dropped 5 bases, with 12 bases sitting between them. CDR3 length: 12 amino acids. From germline, CDR1 is ENHRY and CDR2 SYGVKD. The CDR3 nucleotides read TGTGCCATCACAACCGAGGGTAACGAGCAGTACTTC. It specifies CAITTEGNEQYF.

The sample holds one count of this clone. This sequence joins TRBV6-1 and TRBJ2-7; TRBD2 matches 7 bases. After removal of 1 base from V and 4 bases from J, the junction contained 7 bases not matched to a gene. The germline CDR1 and CDR2 sequences are MNHNS and SASEGT. The CDR3 is 15 amino acids. The DNA of the CDR3 is TGTGCCAGCAGTGAAGGTCTAGCGGAAGGTTACGAGCAGTACTTC. It yields the protein CASSEGLAEGYEQYF.

V is TRBV11-3 and J is TRBJ2-3; TRBD2 matches at 8 bases. This CDR3 has 16 amino acids. Germline V gives CDR1 SGHNT, CDR2 YENEEA. The V and J ends lost 1 base and 4 bases, in that order; junction bases with no gene match: 7. The CDR3 DNA follows: TGTGCCAGCAGCTTAGGGGTAGCGGGATTGTCAGATACGCAGTATTTT. Translated: CASSLGVAGLSDTQYF.

As regards this clone: Other DNA sequences in this sample translate to the same CDR3. The chain links TRBV12-3 or TRBV12-4 to TRBJ2-5, with D hard to call. The CDR3 consists of 11 residues. Trimming removed 3 bases at V and 5 bases at J, with 4 bases between. CDR3 nucleotide sequence: TGTGCCAGCAGTTTGCGGGAGACCCAGTACTTC. Protein product: CASSLRETQYF.

The genes are TRBV5-1 and TRBJ2-1, with TRBD2 matching over 10 bases. Trimming removed 4 bases from V and 5 bases from J; junction bases left unmatched: 6. CDR3 length: 15 residues. Germline CDR1 and CDR2: SGHRS and YFSETQ. Written as DNA, the CDR3 is TGCGCCAGCAGCCACGGACTAGCGGCCCACAATGAGCAGTTCTTC. Translation: CASSHGLAAHNEQFF.

The chain carries TRBV3-1 (or the pseudogene TRBV3-2) and TRBJ2-3, with TRBD2 as a possible D gene (7 bases). V gave up 3 bases and J gave up 1 base, with 11 bases separating them. Looked up from germline, CDR1 is LGHDT and CDR2 is YNNKEL (reference sequence). CDR3 length equals 15 residues. The CDR3 DNA reads TGTGCCAGCAGCCAGGGGGGGCACCGCACAGATACGCAGTATTTT. Residues: CASSQGGHRTDTQYF.

The chain has TRBV5-1 and TRBJ2-1; 7 bases are a match to TRBD1. The germline V gene has CDR1 SGHRS and CDR2 YFSETQ. J lost 6 bases, V lost 4 bases, and 4 bases had no gene match. The CDR3 has 13 amino acids. The CDR3 DNA is TGCGCCAGCAGCCCCGACAGGGTCAATGAGCAGTTCTTC. As protein: CASSPDRVNEQFF.